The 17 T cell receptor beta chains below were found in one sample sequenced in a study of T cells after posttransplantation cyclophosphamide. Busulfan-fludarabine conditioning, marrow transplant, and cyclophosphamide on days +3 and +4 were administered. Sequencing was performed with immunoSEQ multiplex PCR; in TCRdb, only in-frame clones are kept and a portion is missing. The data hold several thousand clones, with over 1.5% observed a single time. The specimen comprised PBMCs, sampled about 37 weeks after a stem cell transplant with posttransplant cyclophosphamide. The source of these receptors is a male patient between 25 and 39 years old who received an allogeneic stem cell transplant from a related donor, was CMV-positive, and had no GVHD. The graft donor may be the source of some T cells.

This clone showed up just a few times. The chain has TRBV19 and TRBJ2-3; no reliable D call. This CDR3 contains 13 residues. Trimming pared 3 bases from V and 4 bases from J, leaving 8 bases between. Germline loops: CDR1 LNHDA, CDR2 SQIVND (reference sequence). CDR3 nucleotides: TGTGCCAGTAGTATCCCTGGCCCAGATACGCAGTATTTT. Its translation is CASSIPGPDTQYF. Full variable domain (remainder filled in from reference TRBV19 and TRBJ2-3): DGGITQSPKYLFRKEGQNVTLSCEQNLNHDAMYWYRQDPGQGLRLIYYSQIVNDFQKGDIAEGYSVSREKKESFPLTVTSAQKNPTAFYLCASSIPGPDTQYFGPGTRLTVL.

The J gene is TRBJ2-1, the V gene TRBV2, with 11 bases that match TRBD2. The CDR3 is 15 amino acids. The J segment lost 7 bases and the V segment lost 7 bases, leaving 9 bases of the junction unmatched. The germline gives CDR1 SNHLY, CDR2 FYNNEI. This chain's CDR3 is CASTPWTSGPNEQFF. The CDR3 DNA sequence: TGTGCCAGCACCCCTTGGACTAGCGGGCCAAATGAGCAGTTCTTC.

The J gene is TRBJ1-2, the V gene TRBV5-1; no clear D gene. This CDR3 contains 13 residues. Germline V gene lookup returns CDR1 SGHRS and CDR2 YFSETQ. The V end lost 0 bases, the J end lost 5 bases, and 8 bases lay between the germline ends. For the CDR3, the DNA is TGCGCCAGCAGCTTGGTTGAGGAATATGGCTACACCTTC. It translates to CASSLVEEYGYTF.

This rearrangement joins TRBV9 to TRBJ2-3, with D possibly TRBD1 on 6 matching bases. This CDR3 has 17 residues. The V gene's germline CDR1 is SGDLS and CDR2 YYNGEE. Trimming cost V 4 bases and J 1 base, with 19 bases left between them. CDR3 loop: CASSPYIGGGGTDTQYF. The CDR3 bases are TGTGCCAGCAGCCCTTATATTGGGGGCGGTGGCACAGATACGCAGTATTTT.

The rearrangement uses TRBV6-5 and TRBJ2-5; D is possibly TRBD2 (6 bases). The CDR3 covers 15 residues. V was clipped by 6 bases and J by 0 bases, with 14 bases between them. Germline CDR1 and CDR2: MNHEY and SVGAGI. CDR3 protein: CASSYAGTYQETQYF. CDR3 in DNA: TGTGCCAGCAGCTACGCCGGGACTTACCAAGAGACCCAGTACTTC.

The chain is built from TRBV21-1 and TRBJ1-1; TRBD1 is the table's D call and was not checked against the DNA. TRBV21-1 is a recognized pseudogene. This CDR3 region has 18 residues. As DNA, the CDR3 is TGTGCCAGCAGCAAAGAGGGGGTAAGGGTGCACCGGGACACTGAAGCTTTCTTT. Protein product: CASSKEGVRVHRDTEAFF.

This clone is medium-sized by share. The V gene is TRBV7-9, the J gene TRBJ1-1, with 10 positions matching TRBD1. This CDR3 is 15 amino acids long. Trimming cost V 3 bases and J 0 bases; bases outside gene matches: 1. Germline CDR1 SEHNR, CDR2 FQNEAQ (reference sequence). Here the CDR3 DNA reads TGTGCCAGCAGCTTGACAGGGGGCATGAACACTGAAGCTTTCTTT. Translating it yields CASSLTGGMNTEAFF. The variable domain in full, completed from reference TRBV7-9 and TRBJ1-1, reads DTGVSQNPRHKITKRGQNVTFRCDPISEHNRLYWYRQTLGQGPEFLTYFQNEAQLEKSRLLSDRFSAERPKGSFSTLEIQRTEQGDSAMYLCASSLTGGMNTEAFFGQGTRLTVV.

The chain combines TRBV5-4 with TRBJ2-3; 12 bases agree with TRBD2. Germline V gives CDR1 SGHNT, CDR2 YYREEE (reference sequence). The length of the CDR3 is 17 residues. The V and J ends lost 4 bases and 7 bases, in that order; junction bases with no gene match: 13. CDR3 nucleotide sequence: TGTGCCAGCAGCGAAAGGCTAGCGGGGGGGCCTTCGAATACGCAGTATTTT. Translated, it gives CASSERLAGGPSNTQYF.

In DNA, the CDR3 is TGTGCTAGTGGGCCCGGTTTGTATGGCTACACCTTC. Encoded protein: CASGPGLYGYTF. The rearrangement joins TRBV12-5 to TRBJ1-2; D is unresolved. CDR1 is LGHNT and CDR2 is FRNRAP in the germline V gene. V was shortened by 6 bases and J by 5 bases, with 10 bases between the two germline ends. The CDR3 length is 12 residues.

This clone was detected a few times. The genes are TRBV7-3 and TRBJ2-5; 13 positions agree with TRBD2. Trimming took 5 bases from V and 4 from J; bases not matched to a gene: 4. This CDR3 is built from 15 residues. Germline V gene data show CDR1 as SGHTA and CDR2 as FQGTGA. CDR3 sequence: CASSPTSGGLETQYF. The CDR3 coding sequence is TGTGCCAGCAGCCCGACTAGCGGGGGGTTAGAGACCCAGTACTTC. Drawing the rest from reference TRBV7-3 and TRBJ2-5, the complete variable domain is GAGVSQTPSNKVTEKGKYVELRCDPISGHTALYWYRQSLGQGPEFLIYFQGTGAADDSGLPNDRFFAVRPEGSVSTLKIQRTERGDSAVYLCASSPTSGGLETQYFGPGTRLLVL.

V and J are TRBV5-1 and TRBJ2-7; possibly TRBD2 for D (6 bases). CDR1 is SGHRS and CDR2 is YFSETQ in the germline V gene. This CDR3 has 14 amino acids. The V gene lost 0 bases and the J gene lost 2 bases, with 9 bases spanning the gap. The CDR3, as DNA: TGCGCCAGCAGCTTGGCGCGGGGTACCTACGAGCAGTACTTC. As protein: CASSLARGTYEQYF.

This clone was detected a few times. In nucleotides, the CDR3 is TGTGCCAGCAGCGTAGGGACTAGCGGGGGGGATTATACGCAGTATTTT. The encoded protein is CASSVGTSGGDYTQYF. The rearrangement links TRBV9 to TRBJ2-3; 15 bases match TRBD2. CDR1 SGDLS and CDR2 YYNGEE come from the germline V gene. The CDR3 has 16 residues. The J segment lost 7 bases and the V segment lost 0 bases, leaving 3 bases of the junction unmatched.

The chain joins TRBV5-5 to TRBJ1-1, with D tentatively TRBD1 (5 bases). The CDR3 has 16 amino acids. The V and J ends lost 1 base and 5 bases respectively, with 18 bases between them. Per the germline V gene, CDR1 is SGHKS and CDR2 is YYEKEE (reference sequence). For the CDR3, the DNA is TGTGCCAGCAGCTTGTACTCGGGCGGGGGGGTGACTGAAGCTTTCTTT. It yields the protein CASSLYSGGGVTEAFF.

The CDR3 region has the DNA TGTGCCAGCAGCTTCCGGGACTCCACCGTCCGTGAGCAGTTCTTC. Encoded protein: CASSFRDSTVREQFF. V is TRBV5-4 and J is TRBJ2-1; perhaps TRBD2 as D (6 bases). Germline V gene data show CDR1 as SGHNT and CDR2 as YYREEE (reference sequence). This CDR3 has 15 residues. Between the trimmed V and J ends, which lost 2 bases and 9 bases, there was a span of 18 bases.

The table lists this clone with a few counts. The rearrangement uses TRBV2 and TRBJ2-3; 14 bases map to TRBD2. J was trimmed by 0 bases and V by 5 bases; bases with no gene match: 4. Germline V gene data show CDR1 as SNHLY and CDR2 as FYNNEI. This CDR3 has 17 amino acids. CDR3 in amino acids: CASSKGLAGVSTDTQYF. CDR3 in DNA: TGTGCCAGCAGTAAGGGACTAGCGGGGGTTAGCACAGATACGCAGTATTTT. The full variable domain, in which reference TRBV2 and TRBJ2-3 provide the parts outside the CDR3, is EPEVTQTPSHQVTQMGQEVILRCVPISNHLYFYWYRQILGQKVEFLVSFYNNEISEKSEIFDDQFSVERPDGSNFTLKIRSTKLEDSAMYFCASSKGLAGVSTDTQYFGPGTRLTVL.

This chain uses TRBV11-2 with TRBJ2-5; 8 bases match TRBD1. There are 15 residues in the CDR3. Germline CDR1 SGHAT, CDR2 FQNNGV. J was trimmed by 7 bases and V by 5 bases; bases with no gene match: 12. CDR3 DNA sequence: TGTGCCAGCAGCCCCGACAGGGGTTCAAGATGGACCCAGTACTTC. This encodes CASSPDRGSRWTQYF.

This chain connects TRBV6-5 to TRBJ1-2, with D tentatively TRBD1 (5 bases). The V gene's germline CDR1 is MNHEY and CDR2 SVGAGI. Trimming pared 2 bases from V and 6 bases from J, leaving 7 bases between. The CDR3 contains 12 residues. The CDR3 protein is CASSYNRNGYTF. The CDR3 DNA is TGTGCCAGCAGTTACAACAGGAATGGCTACACCTTC.